Following are 25 T cell receptor beta chains from one sample sequenced in a study of T cell responses to AZD1222 COVID-19 vaccine. Assay used: immunoSEQ multiplex PCR; TCRdb lists only in-frame clones, some missing. The sample carries roughly 100,000 clones, over 80% recorded once. This specimen was peripheral blood, taken on day 0 of AZD1222 vaccination. These TCRs come from an adult in good health.

J is TRBJ2-7 and V is TRBV5-1, with a tentative D call TRBD1 (5 bases). Germline assignment: CDR1 SGHRS and CDR2 YFSETQ. V dropped 2 bases and J dropped 1 base, with 13 bases sitting between them. The CDR3 runs to 15 residues. In DNA, the CDR3 is TGCGCCAGCAGCTTCTCCTGGCAGGGATCCTACGAGCAGTACTTC. Protein sequence: CASSFSWQGSYEQYF.

CDR3 amino acids: CASSLEGYGYTF. In DNA form, the CDR3 reads TGTGCCAGCAGCTTGGAAGGCTATGGCTACACCTTC. The V and J genes are TRBV5-4 and TRBJ1-2; no clear D gene. This CDR3 is 12 amino acids long. Trimming removed 0 bases at V and 4 bases at J, with 4 bases between. CDR1 and CDR2 (germline): SGHNT, YYREEE (reference sequence).

The chain uses TRBV6-8 and TRBJ1-6, with no clear D. The length of the CDR3 is 20 residues. V lost 10 bases and J lost 0, with 28 bases in between. From germline, CDR1 is MNHGY and CDR2 SAAAGT. The CDR3 sequence is CATPSRSPILKYSYNSPLHF. The CDR3 region has the DNA TGTGCCACCCCAAGTCGCAGCCCAATTCTTAAATACTCCTATAATTCACCCCTCCACTTT.

This chain uses TRBV18 with TRBJ1-2; 7 bases fit TRBD1. Trimming at V came to 6 bases and at J to 6 bases, leaving 7 bases not matched to a gene. Germline assignment: CDR1 KGHSH and CDR2 LQKENI. CDR3 length: 13 amino acids. The CDR3 loop is CASSPEGANGYTF. The CDR3 DNA reads TGTGCCAGCTCCCCTGAGGGGGCCAATGGCTACACCTTC.

The CDR3 DNA follows: TGTGCCATCAGCCCCTCGTCTGACCTACATTACGAGCAGTACTTC. As protein: CAISPSSDLHYEQYF. This chain links TRBV10-3 with TRBJ2-7, with no clear D. The CDR3 length is 15 residues. Germline CDR1 and CDR2: ENHRY and SYGVKD. The V and J ends lost 6 bases and 4 bases respectively, with 19 bases between them.

As DNA, the CDR3 is TGTGCCAGCAGCAGTATCGGGGATAGAAACACCATATATTTT. Translated, it gives CASSSIGDRNTIYF. The chain uses TRBV11-2 and TRBJ1-3, with D uncertain. CDR1 is SGHAT and CDR2 is FQNNGV in the germline V gene. The CDR3 consists of 14 residues. Trimming cost V 5 bases and J 5 bases, with 13 bases left between them.

This clone was seen a handful of times. CDR3 in DNA: TGTGCCAGCAGTTTCGCGGCCCCTACGAGGTATGGCTACACCTTC. This sequence encodes CASSFAAPTRYGYTF. This rearrangement joins TRBV27 to TRBJ1-2; no reliable D call. The CDR3 runs to 15 residues. The ends were cut back, 3 bases at V and 5 bases at J, with 16 bases in the middle. Germline CDR1 MNHEY, CDR2 SMNVEV (reference sequence).

This clone was seen only a few times. The V call is TRBV5-4, the J call TRBJ2-2; 10 nucleotides match TRBD2. The germline CDR1 and CDR2 sequences are SGHNT and YYREEE (reference sequence). This CDR3 contains 16 residues. The trim removed 6 bases at V and 6 bases at J, leaving 11 bases unmatched. The CDR3 bases are TGTGCCAGCAACGCCCTGAGCGGGGGGGTCCCCGGGGAGCTGTTTTTT. Its protein product is CASNALSGGVPGELFF.

There are a few counts of this clone. The rearrangement joins TRBV7-6 to TRBJ1-3; D not resolved. The germline V gene encodes CDR1 SGHVS and CDR2 FNYEAQ. Trimming stripped 5 bases from V and 0 bases from J, with 11 bases between. The CDR3 has 15 residues. The CDR3 reads CASSPTASSGNTIYF. DNA for the CDR3: TGTGCCAGCAGCCCAACAGCCTCCTCTGGAAACACCATATATTTT.

The rearrangement joins TRBV7-9 to TRBJ1-1; TRBD1 might be the D (6 bases). The CDR3 sequence is 14 residues long. V was clipped by 3 bases and J by 6 bases, with 14 bases between them. Germline lookup yields CDR1 SEHNR and CDR2 FQNEAQ (reference sequence). In nucleotides, the CDR3 is TGTGCCAGCAGCTTCGGACAGTATAACTCTGAAGCTTTCTTT. This codes for CASSFGQYNSEAFF.

This clone was picked up one time. This chain uses TRBV4-1 with TRBJ2-7; D unclear. The CDR3 extends over 13 amino acids. Germline V gene sequence: CDR1 MGHRA, CDR2 YSYEKL. V lost 5 bases and J 4 bases, leaving 12 bases between the germline ends. Here the CDR3 reads CASSTDLGYEQYF. DNA for the CDR3: TGCGCCAGCAGCACAGACCTTGGGTACGAGCAGTACTTC.

The J gene is TRBJ1-1, the V gene TRBV18; possible D gene TRBD1, 5 bases. The CDR3 runs to 15 residues. Germline loops: CDR1 KGHSH, CDR2 LQKENI. V was pared by 3 bases and J by 0 bases, with 11 bases between. Here the CDR3 DNA reads TGTGCCAGCTCACCCCCCGGGGCTCTGAACACTGAAGCTTTCTTT. Translation: CASSPPGALNTEAFF.

The chain couples TRBV10-3 to TRBJ2-4, with TRBD1 matching 10 bases. The CDR3 runs to 15 residues. Per germline, CDR1 ENHRY and CDR2 SYGVKD. V dropped 0 bases and J dropped 6; count of bases not matched to a gene: 2. The chain's CDR3 is CAISESDRGRNIQYF. The CDR3 bases are TGTGCCATCAGTGAGTCTGACAGGGGGCGAAACATTCAGTACTTC.

This rearrangement joins TRBV18 to TRBJ1-6, with D maybe TRBD1 (6 bases). The CDR3 is 18 residues long. Germline V gene data show CDR1 as KGHSH and CDR2 as LQKENI. V shed 0 bases and J shed 7 bases, with 19 bases lying between them. CDR3 nucleotides: TGTGCCAGCTCACCACCGGGGGGGGCCTCCCCTCAGAATTCACCCCTCCACTTT. Translated, it gives CASSPPGGASPQNSPLHF.

This clone was observed a handful of times. The genes are TRBV6-6 and TRBJ1-4; D is unclear. CDR1 and CDR2 (germline): MNHNY, SVGAGI (reference sequence). V gave up 0 bases and J gave up 7 bases, with 9 bases separating them. The CDR3 extends over 14 amino acids. The chain's CDR3 is CASSYSIGFEKLFF. The CDR3 DNA is TGTGCCAGCAGTTACTCGATAGGGTTTGAAAAACTGTTTTTT.

The rearrangement joins TRBV18 to TRBJ1-3; D is uncertain. CDR1 and CDR2 (germline): KGHSH, LQKENI. Between the trimmed V and J ends, which lost 2 bases and 3 bases, there was a span of 11 bases. CDR3 length equals 15 residues. Here the CDR3 DNA reads TGTGCCAGCTCACCAGGGTTTCAAGTTGGAAACACCATATATTTT. Translating gives CASSPGFQVGNTIYF.

The chain is built from TRBV7-9 and TRBJ1-4; weak D call: TRBD1 (5 bases). This CDR3 is built from 14 residues. Germline values: CDR1 SEHNR, CDR2 FQNEAQ (reference sequence). Trimming cost V 8 bases and J 6 bases, with 16 bases left between them. CDR3 DNA sequence: TGTGCCAGCGGAGAGGGGCGGATGCATGAAAAACTGTTTTTT. Encoded protein: CASGEGRMHEKLFF.

Worth noting for this clone: One junction end disagrees with the germline gene, perhaps due to a read error. This chain connects TRBV2 to TRBJ2-5; 8 bases line up with TRBD1. This CDR3 comprises 13 residues. Germline assignment: CDR1 SNHLY and CDR2 FYNNEI. CDR3 residues: CAGRGRGGETQYF. Here the CDR3 DNA reads TGTGCCGGCAGGGGGCGAGGGGGTGAGACCCAGTACTTC.

The genes are TRBV6-5 and TRBJ2-3, with D perhaps TRBD2 (5 bases). The length of the CDR3 is 15 residues. The germline gives CDR1 MNHEY, CDR2 SVGAGI. Trimming left V 11 bases short and J 4 bases short, with 22 bases between. In DNA, the CDR3 is TGTGCCTCAACCCTACGGGGAGCAAGCCCAGATACGCAGTATTTT. This codes for CASTLRGASPDTQYF.

The genes are TRBV11-2 and TRBJ2-7; no definite D call. This CDR3 has 14 amino acids. Trimming stripped 0 bases from V and 5 bases from J, with 11 bases between. In germline, CDR1 is SGHAT, CDR2 FQNNGV. For the CDR3, the DNA is TGTGCCAGCAGCTTAGAGGCAGTCAGCGACGAGCAGTACTTC. Its translation: CASSLEAVSDEQYF.

The CDR3 DNA reads as TGTGCCAGTAGTACCAGATCGGACAGGGCAAACACTGAAGCTTTCTTT. Translating gives CASSTRSDRANTEAFF. The genes are TRBV19 and TRBJ1-1, with 8 bases that match TRBD1. The J segment lost 2 bases and the V segment lost 4 bases, leaving 9 bases of the junction unmatched. The germline CDR1 and CDR2 sequences are LNHDA and SQIVND (reference sequence). The CDR3 totals 16 residues.

This clone was seen only once. Distinct nucleotide sequences in the sample also encode this CDR3. This chain links TRBV13 with TRBJ2-2; D remains ambiguous. The CDR3 runs to 13 residues. With 0 bases removed from V and 2 bases from J, the gap between germline ends came to 1 base. CDR1 is PRHDT and CDR2 is FYEKMQ in the germline V gene (reference sequence). The CDR3 DNA reads as TGTGCCAGCAGCTTAGGAAACACCGGGGAGCTGTTTTTT. Translated: CASSLGNTGELFF.

This clone came up a few times. The CDR3 protein is CASSPPSSGENTEAFF. The CDR3 coding sequence is TGTGCCAGCTCACCACCCAGTTCGGGGGAGAACACTGAAGCTTTCTTT. V usage is TRBV18 and J usage is TRBJ1-1, with D tentatively TRBD1 (5 bases). This CDR3 region has 16 residues. Germline loops: CDR1 KGHSH, CDR2 LQKENI. The V end was cut by 0 bases, the J end by 1 base, with 12 bases between.

The rearrangement links TRBV28 to TRBJ2-1, with 7 bases matching TRBD2. The CDR3 extends over 17 amino acids. CDR1 is MDHEN, CDR2 SYDVKM, per germline. Trimming removed 5 bases from V and 1 base from J; junction bases left unmatched: 11. This CDR3 reads CASSPSSARGSYNEQFF. CDR3 nucleotide sequence: TGTGCCAGCAGTCCATCTTCAGCGCGGGGGTCCTACAATGAGCAGTTCTTC.

This chain uses TRBV14 with TRBJ1-6; D might be TRBD1 (5 bases). Trimming took 1 base from V and 9 from J, leaving 10 bases between them. The CDR3 contains 14 residues. Germline V gene lookup returns CDR1 SGHDN and CDR2 FVKESK. The CDR3 is CASSQVTGPSPLHF. CDR3 nucleotides: TGTGCCAGCAGCCAAGTCACAGGTCCTTCACCCCTCCACTTT.